The 17 T cell receptor beta chains in this list originate from one sample, sequenced in a study of cytomegalovirus exposure and HLA in healthy donors. The PCR contained 60 Vbeta and 13 Jbeta primers. Data came from immunoSEQ multiplex PCR; TCRdb stores just in-frame clones and leaves some out. The data hold some 110,000 clones, with approximately 79% observed a single time. The specimen was PBMCs. The receptor source for this set is a man under 40 in good health and CMV-seropositive.

The CDR3 nucleotides read TGTGCCAGCTCATCGGGGACAGGGGGAACAGATACGCAGTATTTT. It encodes CASSSGTGGTDTQYF. The rearrangement uses TRBV18 and TRBJ2-3; TRBD1 aligns across 11 bases. The CDR3 totals 15 residues. In germline, CDR1 is KGHSH, CDR2 LQKENI. V lost 5 bases and J lost 3; bases outside the gene matches: 4. Looking up the rest from reference TRBV18 and TRBJ2-3 gives the full variable domain: NAGVMQNPRHLVRRRGQEARLRCSPMKGHSHVYWYRQLPEEGLKFMVYLQKENIIDESGMPKERFSAEFPKEGPSILRIQQVVRGDSAAYFCASSSGTGGTDTQYFGPGTRLTVL.

The V gene is TRBV30, the J gene TRBJ1-5; D might be TRBD1 (5 bases). The CDR3 is 15 amino acids. Germline V CDR1 and CDR2: GTSNPN, SVGIG (reference sequence). The V end lost 0 bases, the J end lost 6 bases, and 15 bases lay between the germline ends. CDR3 residues: CAWSVKAGYGQPQHF. Written as DNA, the CDR3 is TGTGCCTGGAGTGTAAAGGCAGGGTATGGTCAGCCCCAGCATTTT.

The V call is TRBV30, the J call TRBJ1-3, with 7 bases matching TRBD1. CDR1 and CDR2 from the germline V gene are GTSNPN and SVGIG (reference sequence). CDR3 size: 14 residues. V lost 2 bases to trimming and J lost 1 base; unmatched junction nucleotides: 2. CDR3 protein: CAWSTGASGNTIYF. CDR3 in DNA: TGTGCCTGGAGTACAGGGGCATCTGGAAACACCATATATTTT.

V is TRBV5-1 and J is TRBJ2-7; the match to TRBD1 covers 9 bases. J lost 7 bases, V lost 2 bases, and 10 bases had no gene match. CDR3 length equals 15 residues. The V gene's germline CDR1 is SGHRS and CDR2 YFSETQ. CDR3 nucleotide sequence: TGCGCCAGCAGCTTCTCTCCGGGACAGGGCGGGGAGCAGTACTTC. This encodes CASSFSPGQGGEQYF.

The genes are TRBV2 and TRBJ1-4, with D tentatively TRBD1 (5 bases). This CDR3 has 14 residues. Germline V gives CDR1 SNHLY, CDR2 FYNNEI. Trimming left V 5 bases short and J 0 bases short, with 7 bases between. The CDR3 DNA reads TGTGCCAGCAGTAGACAGACAACTAATGAAAAACTGTTTTTT. This encodes CASSRQTTNEKLFF.

The V gene is TRBV30, the J gene TRBJ1-3, with 7 bases lining up with TRBD1. The CDR3 contains 14 residues. Unmatched junction bases numbered 4, after V lost 4 bases and J lost 1 base. In germline, CDR1 is GTSNPN, CDR2 SVGIG (reference sequence). The CDR3, as DNA: TGTGCCTGGATGAGGGGGCTGTCTGGAAACACCATATATTTT. Its translation is CAWMRGLSGNTIYF. Looking up the rest from reference TRBV30 and TRBJ1-3 gives the full variable domain: SQTIHQWPATLVQPVGSPLSLECTVEGTSNPNLYWYRQAAGRGLQLLFYSVGIGQISSEVPQNLSASRPQDRQFILSSKKLLLSDSGFYLCAWMRGLSGNTIYFGEGSWLTVV.

V and J are TRBV5-4 and TRBJ2-7; TRBD1 aligns across 9 bases. Germline assignment: CDR1 SGHNT and CDR2 YYREEE (reference sequence). This CDR3 is built from 15 residues. Trimming at V came to 7 bases and at J to 2 bases, leaving 10 bases not matched to a gene. The CDR3 coding sequence is TGTGCCAGCTCCCCTCGGGGACAGGGAGCCTACGAGCAGTACTTC. The encoded protein is CASSPRGQGAYEQYF.

V gene TRBV2 combines with J gene TRBJ1-1; D is possibly TRBD1 (5 bases). The CDR3 contains 14 residues. Germline values: CDR1 SNHLY, CDR2 FYNNEI. Trimming pared 7 bases from V and 1 base from J, leaving 13 bases between. CDR3 sequence: CASNGGLANTEAFF. CDR3 nucleotides: TGTGCCAGCAATGGGGGACTCGCGAACACTGAAGCTTTCTTT.

The chain combines TRBV10-3 with TRBJ2-5; D is uncertain. There are 13 residues in the CDR3. Trimming stripped 4 bases from V and 3 bases from J, with 9 bases between. Germline CDR1 is ENHRY and CDR2 is SYGVKD. The CDR3 coding sequence is TGTGCCATCAGTGCCCGGGTTGAAGAGACCCAGTACTTC. Translated: CAISARVEETQYF.

V is TRBV30 and J is TRBJ1-2; the D is unclear. The length of the CDR3 is 15 residues. The germline V gene has CDR1 GTSNPN and CDR2 SVGIG (reference sequence). Trimming took off 2 bases at V and 8 bases at J, with 21 bases between the two ends. The CDR3 DNA follows: TGTGCCTGGAGTCTCCCCTCTGATCGGGTGAAAGGCTACACCTTC. It specifies CAWSLPSDRVKGYTF.

The CDR3 loop reads CASSLWWGWTGTDYGYTF. The CDR3 DNA is TGTGCCAGCAGTTTATGGTGGGGATGGACAGGGACTGACTATGGCTACACCTTC. V gene TRBV28 combines with J gene TRBJ1-2; TRBD1 aligns across 8 bases. V was pared by 0 bases and J by 3 bases, with 12 bases of the junction left unmatched. This CDR3 is 18 amino acids long. Germline values: CDR1 MDHEN, CDR2 SYDVKM.

The chain combines TRBV7-9 with TRBJ1-6, with D maybe TRBD1 (5 bases). Germline CDR1 reads SEHNR; CDR2 reads FQNEAQ (reference sequence). The CDR3 is 14 residues long. The V end lost 1 base, the J end lost 12 bases, and 13 bases lay between the germline ends. CDR3 region: CASSLGSGKEPLHF. CDR3 sequence (DNA): TGTGCCAGCAGCTTAGGTTCAGGGAAGGAACCCCTCCACTTT.

The rearrangement joins TRBV2 to TRBJ2-1; D gene unclear. Germline-derived CDR1 and CDR2 are SNHLY and FYNNEI. The CDR3 has 11 residues. The germline V and J ends were trimmed by 4 bases and 4 bases, with 2 bases remaining between them. CDR3 sequence (DNA): TGTGCCAGCAGTGCGTACAATGAGCAGTTCTTC. This encodes CASSAYNEQFF.

The rearrangement links TRBV14 to TRBJ2-7, with D maybe TRBD1 (5 bases). The germline CDR1 and CDR2 sequences are SGHDN and FVKESK. This CDR3 has 13 residues. V was trimmed by 1 base and J by 3 bases, leaving 7 bases between them. DNA for the CDR3: TGTGCCAGCAGCCAAGTTCAGGGCTACGAGCAGTACTTC. Encoded protein: CASSQVQGYEQYF.

The chain carries TRBV2 and TRBJ1-2, with 7 positions matching TRBD1. The CDR3 loop spans 13 amino acids. V lost 6 bases to trimming and J lost 8 bases; unmatched junction nucleotides: 9. From germline, CDR1 is SNHLY and CDR2 FYNNEI. DNA of the CDR3: TGTGCCAGCAGCCCGAGACAGGGAAGGGGCTACACCTTC. It specifies CASSPRQGRGYTF. Full variable domain (outside the CDR3, taken from reference TRBV2 and TRBJ1-2): EPEVTQTPSHQVTQMGQEVILRCVPISNHLYFYWYRQILGQKVEFLVSFYNNEISEKSEIFDDQFSVERPDGSNFTLKIRSTKLEDSAMYFCASSPRQGRGYTFGSGTRLTVV.

The chain is built from TRBV18 and TRBJ2-1, with a possible D match to TRBD1 (6 bases). Trimming pared 3 bases from V and 5 bases from J, leaving 11 bases between. CDR1 is KGHSH and CDR2 is LQKENI in the germline V gene. The CDR3 length is 14 residues. CDR3 DNA sequence: TGTGCCAGCTCACCGTCCGGGACACACAATGAGCAGTTCTTC. Protein product: CASSPSGTHNEQFF.

A remark on this clone: Here the CDR3 omits its conserved ending phenylalanine or tryptophan, so a read error is the likely source. The chain has TRBV30 and TRBJ1-1; D not certain. This CDR3 comprises 14 residues. Germline-derived CDR1 and CDR2 are GTSNPN and SVGIG (reference sequence). The V gene lost 7 bases and the J gene lost 6 bases, with 21 bases spanning the gap. The CDR3 reads CAYTPMERESEAFV. The CDR3 DNA sequence: TGTGCCTACACACCTATGGAGAGGGAATCTGAAGCTTTCGTT.